This T cell receptor (beta chain) originates from a study of cytomegalovirus exposure and HLA in healthy donors. The PCR had 60 Vbeta and 13 Jbeta primers. TCRdb's table, derived via immunoSEQ multiplex PCR, lists solely in-frame clones and lacks some. This sample has 200,000 or so clones, with approximately 78% found just once. Germline-derived CDR1 and CDR2 are SGHKS and YYEKEE (reference sequence). Trimming took off 2 bases at V and 9 bases at J, with 15 bases between the two ends. The CDR3 runs to 13 residues. As to this clone: Its antigen is still unknown.

Study-wide findings and caveats: CMV antigen specificity of a few CMV-associated chains was confirmed in vitro. Later analysis associated a missense DCLRE1C variant with TCR beta V- and J-gene trimming. At a 0.05 false discovery rate, a later analysis found approximately 15,000 TCR beta sequences to be associated with HLA alleles.

Sample: PBMCs. The chain uses TRBV5-5 and TRBJ2-7, with D perhaps TRBD1 (6 bases). This sequence was found in a male donor in good health and CMV-seronegative. CDR3 bases: TGTGCCAGCAGCTTAACCGGGACACCGAGGCAGTACTTC. As protein: CASSLTGTPRQYF.